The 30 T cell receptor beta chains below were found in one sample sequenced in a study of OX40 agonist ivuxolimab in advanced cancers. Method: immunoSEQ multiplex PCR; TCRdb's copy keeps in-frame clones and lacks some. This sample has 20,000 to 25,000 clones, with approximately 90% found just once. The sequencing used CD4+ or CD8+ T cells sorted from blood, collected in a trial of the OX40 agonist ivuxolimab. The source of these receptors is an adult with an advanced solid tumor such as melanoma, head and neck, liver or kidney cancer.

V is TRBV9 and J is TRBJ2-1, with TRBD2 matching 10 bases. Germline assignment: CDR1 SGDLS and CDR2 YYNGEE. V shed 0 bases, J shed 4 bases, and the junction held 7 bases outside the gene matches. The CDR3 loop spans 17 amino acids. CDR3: CASSVGALAGAYNEQFF. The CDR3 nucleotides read TGTGCCAGCAGCGTAGGGGCCCTAGCGGGAGCTTACAATGAGCAGTTCTTC. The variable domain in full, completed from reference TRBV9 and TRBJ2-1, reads DSGVTQTPKHLITATGQRVTLRCSPRSGDLSVYWYQQSLDQGLQFLIQYYNGEERAKGNILERFSAQQFPDLHSELNLSSLELGDSALYFCASSVGALAGAYNEQFFGPGTRLTVL.

CDR3 amino acids: CASRPNPGTRLNEQYF. The CDR3 DNA follows: TGTGCCAGCAGACCAAACCCCGGGACACGGCTCAACGAGCAGTACTTC. The chain links TRBV27 to TRBJ2-7; weak D call: TRBD1 (6 bases). Germline assignment: CDR1 MNHEY and CDR2 SMNVEV (reference sequence). CDR3 length: 16 amino acids. The ends were cut back, 6 bases at V and 5 bases at J, with 23 bases in the middle.

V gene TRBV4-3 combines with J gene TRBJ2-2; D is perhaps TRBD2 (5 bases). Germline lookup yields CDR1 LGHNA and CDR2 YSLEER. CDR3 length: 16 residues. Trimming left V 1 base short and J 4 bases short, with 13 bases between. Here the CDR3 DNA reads TGCGCCAGCAGCCAAGTGCCAGCGGCGGGCACCGGGGAGCTGTTTTTT. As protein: CASSQVPAAGTGELFF.

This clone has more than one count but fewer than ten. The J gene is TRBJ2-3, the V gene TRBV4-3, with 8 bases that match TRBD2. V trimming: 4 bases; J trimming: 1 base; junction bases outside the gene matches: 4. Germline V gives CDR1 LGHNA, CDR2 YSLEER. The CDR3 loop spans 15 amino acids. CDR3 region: CASSPRSGGTDTQYF. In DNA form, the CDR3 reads TGCGCCAGCAGCCCTCGTAGCGGGGGCACAGATACGCAGTATTTT.

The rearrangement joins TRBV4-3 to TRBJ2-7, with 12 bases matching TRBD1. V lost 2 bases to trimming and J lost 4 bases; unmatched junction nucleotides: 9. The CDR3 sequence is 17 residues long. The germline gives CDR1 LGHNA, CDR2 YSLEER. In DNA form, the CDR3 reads TGCGCCAGCAGCCAATTCGCCGGGACAGGGGGCGGGTACGAGCAGTACTTC. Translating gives CASSQFAGTGGGYEQYF.

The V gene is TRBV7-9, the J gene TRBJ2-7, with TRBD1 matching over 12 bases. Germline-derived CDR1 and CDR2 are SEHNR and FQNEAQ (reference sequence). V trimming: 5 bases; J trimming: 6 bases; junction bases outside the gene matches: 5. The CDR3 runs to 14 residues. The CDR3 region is CASSRRDRGLEQYF. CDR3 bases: TGTGCCAGCAGCCGCAGGGACAGGGGGCTCGAGCAGTACTTC.

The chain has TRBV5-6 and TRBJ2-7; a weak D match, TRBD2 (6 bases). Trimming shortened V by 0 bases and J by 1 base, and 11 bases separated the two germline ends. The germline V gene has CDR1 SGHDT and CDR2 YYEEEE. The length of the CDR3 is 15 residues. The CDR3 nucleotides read TGTGCCAGCAGCTTGGCCGCTAGCGCGTCCTACGAGCAGTACTTC. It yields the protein CASSLAASASYEQYF.

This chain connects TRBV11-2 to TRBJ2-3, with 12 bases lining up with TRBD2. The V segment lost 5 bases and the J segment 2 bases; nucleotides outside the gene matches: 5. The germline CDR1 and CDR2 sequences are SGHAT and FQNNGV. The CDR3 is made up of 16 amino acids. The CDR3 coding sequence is TGTGCCAGCAGCGGGGGACTAGCGGGCCTCACAGATACGCAGTATTTT. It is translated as CASSGGLAGLTDTQYF.

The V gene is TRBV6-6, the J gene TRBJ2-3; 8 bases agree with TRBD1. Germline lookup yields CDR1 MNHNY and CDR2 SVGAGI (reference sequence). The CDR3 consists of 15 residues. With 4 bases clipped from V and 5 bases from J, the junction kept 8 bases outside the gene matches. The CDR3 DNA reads TGTGCCAGCAGTTGGGTGACAGGGGAAATAGATACGCAGTATTTT. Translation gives CASSWVTGEIDTQYF.

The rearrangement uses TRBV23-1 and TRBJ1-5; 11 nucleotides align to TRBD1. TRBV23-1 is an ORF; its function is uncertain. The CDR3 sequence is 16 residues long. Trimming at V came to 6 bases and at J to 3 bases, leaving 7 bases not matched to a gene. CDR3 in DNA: TGCGCCAGCAGAGGGACAGGGGGTTGCGACAATCAGCCCCAGCATTTT. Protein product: CASRGTGGCDNQPQHF.

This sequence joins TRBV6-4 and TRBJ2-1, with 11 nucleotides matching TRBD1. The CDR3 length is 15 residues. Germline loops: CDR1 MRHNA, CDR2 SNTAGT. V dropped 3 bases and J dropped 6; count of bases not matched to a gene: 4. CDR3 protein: CASSDPGTGGNEQFF. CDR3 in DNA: TGTGCCAGCAGTGATCCCGGGACAGGGGGCAATGAGCAGTTCTTC.

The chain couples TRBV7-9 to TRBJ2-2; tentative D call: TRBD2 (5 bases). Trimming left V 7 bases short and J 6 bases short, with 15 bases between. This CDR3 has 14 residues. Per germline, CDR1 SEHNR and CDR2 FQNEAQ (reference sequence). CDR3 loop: CASTTTLAAGELFF. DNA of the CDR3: TGTGCCAGCACCACTACCCTAGCCGCCGGGGAGCTGTTTTTT.

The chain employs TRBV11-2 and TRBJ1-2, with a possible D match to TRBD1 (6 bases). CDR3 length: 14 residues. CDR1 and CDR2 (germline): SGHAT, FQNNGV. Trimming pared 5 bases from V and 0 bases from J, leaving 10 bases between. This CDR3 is CASSLWDTNYGYTF. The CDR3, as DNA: TGTGCCAGCAGCCTATGGGACACTAACTATGGCTACACCTTC.

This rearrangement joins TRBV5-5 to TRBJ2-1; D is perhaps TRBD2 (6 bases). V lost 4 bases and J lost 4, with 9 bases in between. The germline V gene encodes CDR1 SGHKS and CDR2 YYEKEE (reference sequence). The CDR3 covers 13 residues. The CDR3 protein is CASSVGLYNEQFF. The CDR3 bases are TGTGCCAGCAGCGTGGGACTGTACAATGAGCAGTTCTTC.

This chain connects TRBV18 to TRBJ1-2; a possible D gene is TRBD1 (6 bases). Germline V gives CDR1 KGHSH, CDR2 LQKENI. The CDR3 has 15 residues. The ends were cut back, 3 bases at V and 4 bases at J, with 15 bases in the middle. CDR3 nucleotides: TGTGCCAGCTCACCGGATACAGGGTTTGGCTATGGCTACACCTTC. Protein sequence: CASSPDTGFGYGYTF.

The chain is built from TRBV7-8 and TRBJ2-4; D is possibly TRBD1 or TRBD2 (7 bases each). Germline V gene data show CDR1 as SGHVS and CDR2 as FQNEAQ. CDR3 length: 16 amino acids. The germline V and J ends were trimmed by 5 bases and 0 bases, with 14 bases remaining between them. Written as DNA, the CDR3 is TGTGCCAGCAGCCCCAGGGGGGGGCTAGCCAAAAACATTCAGTACTTC. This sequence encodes CASSPRGGLAKNIQYF.

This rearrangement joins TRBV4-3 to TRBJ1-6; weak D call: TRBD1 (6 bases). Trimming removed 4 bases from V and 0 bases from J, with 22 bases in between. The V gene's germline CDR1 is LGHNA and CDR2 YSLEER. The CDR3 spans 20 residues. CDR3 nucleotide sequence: TGCGCCAGCAGCCGAACAGGGTCTAGCCTAAAGAGCTCCTATAATTCACCCCTCCACTTT. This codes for CASSRTGSSLKSSYNSPLHF.

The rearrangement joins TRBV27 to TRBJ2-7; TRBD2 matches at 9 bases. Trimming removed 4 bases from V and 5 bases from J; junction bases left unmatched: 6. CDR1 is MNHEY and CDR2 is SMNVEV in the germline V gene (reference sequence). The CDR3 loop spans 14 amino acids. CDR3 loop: CASSYGGRAHEQYF. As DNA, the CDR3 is TGTGCCAGCAGTTACGGCGGGAGGGCCCACGAGCAGTACTTC.

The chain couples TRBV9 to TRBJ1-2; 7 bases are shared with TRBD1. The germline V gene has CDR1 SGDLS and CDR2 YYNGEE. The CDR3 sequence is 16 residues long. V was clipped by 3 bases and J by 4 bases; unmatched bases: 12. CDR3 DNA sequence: TGTGCCAGCAGCGGGGACAGTCCCCACGGAGCCTATGGCTACACCTTC. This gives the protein CASSGDSPHGAYGYTF.

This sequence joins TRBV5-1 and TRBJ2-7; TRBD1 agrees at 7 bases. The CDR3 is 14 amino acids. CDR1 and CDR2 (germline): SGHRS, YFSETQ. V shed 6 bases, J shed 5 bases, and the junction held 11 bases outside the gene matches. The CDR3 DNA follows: TGCGCCAGCACCGTTAGACAGGGAAACCACGAGCAGTACTTC. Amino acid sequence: CASTVRQGNHEQYF.

CDR3 nucleotides: TGTGCCAGCAGTTACTCCGGGATCAGCATCTACTTC. This codes for CASSYSGISIYF. The chain links TRBV6-6 to TRBJ2-7; tentatively, D is TRBD2 (5 bases). Trimming pared 0 bases from V and 13 bases from J, leaving 13 bases between. This CDR3 contains 12 residues. Germline V gene data show CDR1 as MNHNY and CDR2 as SVGAGI (reference sequence).

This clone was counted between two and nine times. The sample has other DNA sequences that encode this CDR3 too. DNA of the CDR3: TGTGCCAGCAGCCCCCCTGGGGCAGGGGTAGCAGAGACCCAGTACTTC. Protein sequence: CASSPPGAGVAETQYF. The chain uses TRBV9 and TRBJ2-5; D is possibly TRBD1 (6 bases). The CDR3 sequence is 16 residues long. Germline CDR1 is SGDLS and CDR2 is YYNGEE. V dropped 4 bases and J dropped 4 bases, with 20 bases sitting between them.

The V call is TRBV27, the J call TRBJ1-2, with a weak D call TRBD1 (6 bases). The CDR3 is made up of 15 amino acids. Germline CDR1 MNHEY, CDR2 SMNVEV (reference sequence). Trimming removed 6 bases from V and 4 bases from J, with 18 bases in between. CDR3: CASRSTTGAFYGYTF. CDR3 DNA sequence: TGTGCCAGCAGATCTACAACGGGGGCGTTCTATGGCTACACCTTC.

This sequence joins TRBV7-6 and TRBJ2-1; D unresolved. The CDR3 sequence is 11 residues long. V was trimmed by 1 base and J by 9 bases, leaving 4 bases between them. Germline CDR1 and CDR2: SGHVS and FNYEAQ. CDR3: CASSLEGEQFF. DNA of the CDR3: TGTGCCAGCAGCTTAGAGGGTGAGCAGTTCTTC.

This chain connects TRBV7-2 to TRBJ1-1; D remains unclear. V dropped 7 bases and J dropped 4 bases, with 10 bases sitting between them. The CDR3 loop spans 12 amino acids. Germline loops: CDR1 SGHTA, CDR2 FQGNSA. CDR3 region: CASTPWGTEAFF. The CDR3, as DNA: TGTGCCAGCACACCCTGGGGCACTGAAGCTTTCTTT.

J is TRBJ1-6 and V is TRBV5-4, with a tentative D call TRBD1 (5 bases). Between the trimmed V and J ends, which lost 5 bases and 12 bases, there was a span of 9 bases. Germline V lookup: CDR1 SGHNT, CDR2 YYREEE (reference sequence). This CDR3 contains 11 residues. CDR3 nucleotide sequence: TGTGCCAGCAGTCTCGGGGGACCCCTCCACTTT. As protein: CASSLGGPLHF.

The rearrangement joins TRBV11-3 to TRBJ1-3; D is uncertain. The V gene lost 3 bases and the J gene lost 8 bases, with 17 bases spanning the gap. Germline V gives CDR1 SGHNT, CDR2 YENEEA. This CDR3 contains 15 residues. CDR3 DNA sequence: TGTGCCAGCAGCTTCCTCGGTGGCCAGTCGGACACCATATATTTT. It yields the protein CASSFLGGQSDTIYF.

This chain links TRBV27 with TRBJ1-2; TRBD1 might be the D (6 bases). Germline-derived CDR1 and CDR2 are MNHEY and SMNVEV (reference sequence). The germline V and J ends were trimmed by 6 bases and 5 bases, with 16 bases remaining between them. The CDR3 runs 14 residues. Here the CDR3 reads CASSLTGLGYGYTF. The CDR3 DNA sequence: TGTGCCAGCAGCTTAACAGGGCTGGGGTATGGCTACACCTTC.

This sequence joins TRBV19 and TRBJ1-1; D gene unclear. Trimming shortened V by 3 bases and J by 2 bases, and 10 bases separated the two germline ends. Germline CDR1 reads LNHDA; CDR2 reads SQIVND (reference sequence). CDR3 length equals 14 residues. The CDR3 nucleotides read TGTGCCAGTAGTATCCCGACGCGAAACACTGAAGCTTTCTTT. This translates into CASSIPTRNTEAFF.

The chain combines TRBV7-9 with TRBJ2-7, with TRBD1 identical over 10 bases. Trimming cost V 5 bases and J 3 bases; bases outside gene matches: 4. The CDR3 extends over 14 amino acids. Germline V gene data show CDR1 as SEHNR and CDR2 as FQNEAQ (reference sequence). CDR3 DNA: TGTGCCAGCAGCGACCGGGACAGGGGCTACGAGCAGTACTTC. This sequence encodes CASSDRDRGYEQYF.